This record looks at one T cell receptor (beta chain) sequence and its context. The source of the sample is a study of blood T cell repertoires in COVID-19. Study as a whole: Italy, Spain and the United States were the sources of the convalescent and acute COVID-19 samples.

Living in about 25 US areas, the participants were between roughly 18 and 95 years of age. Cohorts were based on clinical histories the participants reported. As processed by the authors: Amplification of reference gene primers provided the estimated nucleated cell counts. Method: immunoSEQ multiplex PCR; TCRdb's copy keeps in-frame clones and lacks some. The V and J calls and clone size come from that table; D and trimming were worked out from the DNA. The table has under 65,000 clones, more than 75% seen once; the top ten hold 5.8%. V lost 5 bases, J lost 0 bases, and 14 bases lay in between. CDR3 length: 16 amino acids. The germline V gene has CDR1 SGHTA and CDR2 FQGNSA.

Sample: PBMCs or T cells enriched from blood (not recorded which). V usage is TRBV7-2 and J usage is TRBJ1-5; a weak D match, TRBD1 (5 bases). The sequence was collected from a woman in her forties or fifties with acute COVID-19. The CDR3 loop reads CASSAQGVYSNQPQHF. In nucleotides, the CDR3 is TGTGCCAGCAGCGCCCAAGGGGTTTATAGCAATCAGCCCCAGCATTTT.